Described below is a single T cell receptor (beta chain) sequence and its context. Its specificity is unknown. The data originate from a study of T cell responses to AZD1222 COVID-19 vaccine. Study results and caveats: Reports say nearly half of spike-specific TCRs go after unmutated variant regions. Increased Spike-specific TCR breadth and depth were observed after two AZD1222 doses.

The method was immunoSEQ multiplex PCR; TCRdb's version includes in-frame clones alone and lacks a portion of them. This table holds 130,000 or so clones, 92% found once. The V end was cut by 6 bases, the J end by 2 bases, with 7 bases between. The CDR3 is 12 residues long. Germline CDR1 LGHDT, CDR2 YNNKEL (reference sequence). The sequence was collected from an adult in good health. Sample: peripheral blood, taken on day 0 of AZD1222 vaccination. The chain employs TRBV3-1 (or the pseudogene TRBV3-2) and TRBJ1-2, with D hard to call. The CDR3: CASRMGNYGYTF. CDR3 sequence (DNA): TGTGCCAGCAGGATGGGAAACTATGGCTACACCTTC.